Listed below are T cell receptor beta chains from one sample, sequenced in a study of blood T cell repertoires in COVID-19. TCRdb keeps only in-frame clones here, not all; method: immunoSEQ multiplex PCR. The sample lists 150,000 or so clones, around 80% occurring once. Sequencing was done on a sample of peripheral blood. These receptors were taken from a woman aged 45-65 years with acute or convalescent COVID-19. CDR3s include the opening cysteine and the closing phenylalanine or tryptophan. D genes are given only for firm matches. Clone sizes are given selectively: once, few, many, or a class where the clone is expanded.

TGTGCCAGTAGTTCGCTGAGCTCCTATAATTCACCCCTCCACTTT CASSSLSSYNSPLHF - TRBJ1-6 - TRBV19
TGTGCCAGCAGGCAGACAGGGGGCTACGAGCAGTACTTC CASRQTGGYEQYF once TRBJ2-7 TRBD1 TRBV11-2
TGTGCCAGCAGCTTAGCGCAACTAGCCTACGAGCAGTACTTC CASSLAQLAYEQYF - TRBJ2-7 - TRBV7-2
TGTGCCAGCAGCTCAAACAGGGTTCAAGGCGAGACCCAGTACTTC CASSSNRVQGETQYF - TRBJ2-5 - TRBV7-2
TGTGCCAGTAGTAGTTGGACAGCCGAGACCCAGTACTTC CASSSWTAETQYF - TRBJ2-5 - TRBV19
TGTGCCAGCAGTTACTTATACACCACTGAAGCTTTCTTT CASSYLYTTEAFF once TRBJ1-1 - TRBV6-2/TRBV6-3
TGTGCCAGCAGTCACAGGGGGCGCAGAGAGACCCAGTACTTC CASSHRGRRETQYF - TRBJ2-5 TRBD1 TRBV6-2/TRBV6-3
TGTGCCAGCAGTTATGGGACAGGGGGCTCCTACGAGCAGTACTTC CASSYGTGGSYEQYF - TRBJ2-7 TRBD1 TRBV7-8
TGTGCCAGCTCACCCGGACAGGTGGGAAACACCGGGGAGCTGTTTTTT CASSPGQVGNTGELFF - TRBJ2-2 TRBD1 TRBV18
TGTGCCAGTAGTATAGCCGGGGAAACCGGGGAGCTGTTTTTT CASSIAGETGELFF - TRBJ2-2 - TRBV19
TGCAGTGCTAGTGTAACAGGGTTGAACACTGAAGCTTTCTTT CSASVTGLNTEAFF - TRBJ1-1 - TRBV20-1
TGTGCCAGCAGCCAATTCGCTGAAGCTTTCTTT CASSQFAEAFF - TRBJ1-1 - TRBV14
TGCGCCAGCAGCGAAGGGGGACTAGTGTCCTACAATGAGCAGTTCTTC CASSEGGLVSYNEQFF - TRBJ2-1 TRBD2 TRBV5-1
TGTGCCAGCAAGAAAGGGGGCACCGGGGAGCTGTTTTTT CASKKGGTGELFF - TRBJ2-2 - TRBV25-1
TGTGCCAGCAGCCCAAACTCTGATAATAGGGGTTCATACGAGCAGTACTTC CASSPNSDNRGSYEQYF - TRBJ2-7 - TRBV9
TGTGCCAGCAATCTGTCCGGGGGAAACACCATATATTTT CASNLSGGNTIYF - TRBJ1-3 - TRBV12-3/TRBV12-4
TGTGCCAGCAGCGAAAGGGGGAGTTGGGAAAAACTGTTTTTT CASSERGSWEKLFF few TRBJ1-4 - TRBV14
TGTGCCAGCAGTGAGGGCAGGGGAAATCAGCCCCAGCATTTT CASSEGRGNQPQHF - TRBJ1-5 - TRBV6-1
TGTGCCAGCAGATCACAGGGGGCTAAGACGACTGAAGCTTTCTTT CASRSQGAKTTEAFF - TRBJ1-1 TRBD1 TRBV25-1
TGTGCCACGGCCGACAGAACCCCTACTAACTATGGCTACACCTTC CATADRTPTNYGYTF once TRBJ1-2 - TRBV10-3
TGCAGCGTTGAAGGCGGGACAGGGGAAAGGGGGAACACCTTC CSVEGGTGERGNTF - TRBJ1-2 TRBD1 TRBV29-1
TGTGCCAGCAGACGGGCTAGCGGGGACTCCTACGAGCAGTACTTC CASRRASGDSYEQYF - TRBJ2-7 TRBD2 TRBV6-5
TGTGCCAGCAGCTTATTCCCGCTAGCGGGGGGCCAAGAGACCCAGTACTTC CASSLFPLAGGQETQYF once TRBJ2-5 TRBD2 TRBV7-2
TGTGCCAGCAGCGTAGGGACAGGGTCCTCACCCCTCCACTTT CASSVGTGSSPLHF - TRBJ1-6 TRBD1 TRBV9
TGCGCCAGCAGCCAAGAGCCGGGGGTCCCCTACGAGCAGTACTTC CASSQEPGVPYEQYF - TRBJ2-7 - TRBV4-3
TGTGCCATCAGTACTAGTCCGCTCTTCACAGATACGCAGTATTTT CAISTSPLFTDTQYF - TRBJ2-3 - TRBV10-3
TGTGCCAGCAGCTTAGGGTACCGGGAGACCCAGTACTTC CASSLGYRETQYF - TRBJ2-5 - TRBV7-2
TGTGCCAGCAGCTTGGTGGGCAGAAACTATGGCTACACCTTC CASSLVGRNYGYTF once TRBJ1-2 - TRBV5-6
TGTGCCAGCAGCTCCTCAGACAGGGTGTGGAACACCATATATTTT CASSSSDRVWNTIYF few TRBJ1-3 TRBD1 TRBV5-4
TGTGCCAGCAGCTTACCTCGACAGGGCGAGGGCTACACCTTC CASSLPRQGEGYTF - TRBJ1-2 TRBD1 TRBV11-2
TGTGCCACCGTGAGCAGCACAGATACGCAGTATTTT CATVSSTDTQYF - TRBJ2-3 - TRBV6-6